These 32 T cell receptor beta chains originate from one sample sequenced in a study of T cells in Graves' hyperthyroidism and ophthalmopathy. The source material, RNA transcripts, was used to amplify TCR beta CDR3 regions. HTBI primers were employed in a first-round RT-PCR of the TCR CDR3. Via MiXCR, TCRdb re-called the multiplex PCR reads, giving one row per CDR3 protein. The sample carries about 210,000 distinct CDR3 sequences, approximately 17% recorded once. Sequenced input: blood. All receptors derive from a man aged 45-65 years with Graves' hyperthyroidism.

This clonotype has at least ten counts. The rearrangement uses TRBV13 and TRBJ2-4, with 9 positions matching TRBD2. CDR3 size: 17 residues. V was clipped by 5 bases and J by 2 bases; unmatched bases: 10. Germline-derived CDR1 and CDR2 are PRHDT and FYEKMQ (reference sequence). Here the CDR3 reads CASSTPTSGSSKNIQYF. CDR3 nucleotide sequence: TGTGCCAGCAGCACCCCGACTAGCGGATCTTCCAAAAACATTCAGTACTTC.

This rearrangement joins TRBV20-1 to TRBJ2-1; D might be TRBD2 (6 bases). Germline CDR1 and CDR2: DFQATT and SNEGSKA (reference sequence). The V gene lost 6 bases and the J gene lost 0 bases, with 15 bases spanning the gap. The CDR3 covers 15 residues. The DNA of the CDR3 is TGCAGTGCCGGGAGCAGGGTATACTCCTACAATGAGCAGTTCTTC. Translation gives CSAGSRVYSYNEQFF.

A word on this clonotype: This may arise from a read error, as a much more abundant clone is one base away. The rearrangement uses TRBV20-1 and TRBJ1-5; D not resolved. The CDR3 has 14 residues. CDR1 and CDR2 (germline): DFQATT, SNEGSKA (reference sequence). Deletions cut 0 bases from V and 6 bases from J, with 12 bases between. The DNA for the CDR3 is TGCAGTGCTAGAGAGGGAGGTGGGAGTCAGCCCCAGCATTTT. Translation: CSAREGGGSQPQHF.

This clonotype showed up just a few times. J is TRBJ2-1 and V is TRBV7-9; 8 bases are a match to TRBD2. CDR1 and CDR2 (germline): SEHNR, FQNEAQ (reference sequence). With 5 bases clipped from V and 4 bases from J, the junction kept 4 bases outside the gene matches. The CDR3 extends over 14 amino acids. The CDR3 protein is CASSPPSGYNEQFF. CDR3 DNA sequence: TGTGCCAGCAGCCCACCTAGCGGGTACAATGAGCAGTTCTTC.

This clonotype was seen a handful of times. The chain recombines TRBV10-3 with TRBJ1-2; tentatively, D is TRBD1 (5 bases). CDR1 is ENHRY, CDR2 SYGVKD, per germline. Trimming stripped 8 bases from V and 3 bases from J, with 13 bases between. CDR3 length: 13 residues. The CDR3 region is CAILGVQDYGYTF. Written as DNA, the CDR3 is TGTGCCATCCTCGGTGTACAGGACTATGGCTACACCTTC.

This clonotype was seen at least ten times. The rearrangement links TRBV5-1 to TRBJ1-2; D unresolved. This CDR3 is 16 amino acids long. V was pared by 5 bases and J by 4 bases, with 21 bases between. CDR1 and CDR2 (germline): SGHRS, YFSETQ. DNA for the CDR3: TGCGCCAGCAGGAGCTTGGATACGGACCCGGCCTATGGCTACACCTTC. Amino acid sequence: CASRSLDTDPAYGYTF. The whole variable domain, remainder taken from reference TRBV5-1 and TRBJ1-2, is KAGVTQTPRYLIKTRGQQVTLSCSPISGHRSVSWYQQTPGQGLQFLFEYFSETQRNKGNFPGRFSGRQFSNSRSEMNVSTLELGDSALYLCASRSLDTDPAYGYTFGSGTRLTVV.

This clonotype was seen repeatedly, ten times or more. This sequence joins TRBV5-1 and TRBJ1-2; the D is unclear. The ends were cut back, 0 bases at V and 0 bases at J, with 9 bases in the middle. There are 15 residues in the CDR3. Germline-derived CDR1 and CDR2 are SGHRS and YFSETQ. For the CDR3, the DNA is TGCGCCAGCAGCTTGGACCCACCCGCTAACTATGGCTACACCTTC. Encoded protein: CASSLDPPANYGYTF.

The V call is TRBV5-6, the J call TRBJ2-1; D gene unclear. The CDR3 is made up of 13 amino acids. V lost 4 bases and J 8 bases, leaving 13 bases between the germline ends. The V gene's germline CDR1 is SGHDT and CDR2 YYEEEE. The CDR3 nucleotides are TGTGCCAGCAGCATACGGCTGCACGATGAGCAGTTCTTC. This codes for CASSIRLHDEQFF.

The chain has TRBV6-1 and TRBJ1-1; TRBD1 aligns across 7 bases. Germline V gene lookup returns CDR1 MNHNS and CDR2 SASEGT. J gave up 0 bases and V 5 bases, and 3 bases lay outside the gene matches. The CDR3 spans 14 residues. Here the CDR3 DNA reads TGTGCCAGCAGTTCGGGACAGATGAACACTGAAGCTTTCTTT. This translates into CASSSGQMNTEAFF.

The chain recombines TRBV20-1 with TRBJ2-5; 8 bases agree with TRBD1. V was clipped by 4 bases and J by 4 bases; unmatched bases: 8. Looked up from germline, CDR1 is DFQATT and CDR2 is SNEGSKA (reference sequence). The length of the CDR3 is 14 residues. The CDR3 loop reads CSAKKGQVRETQYF. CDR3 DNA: TGCAGTGCTAAAAAGGGACAGGTTCGAGAGACCCAGTACTTC.

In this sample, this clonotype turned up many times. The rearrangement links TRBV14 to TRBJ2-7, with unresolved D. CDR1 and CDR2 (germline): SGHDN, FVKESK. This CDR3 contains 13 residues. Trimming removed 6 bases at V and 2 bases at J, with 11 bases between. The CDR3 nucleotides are TGTGCCAGCAGTAAGTCAGAAGCCTACGAGCAGTACTTC. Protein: CASSKSEAYEQYF. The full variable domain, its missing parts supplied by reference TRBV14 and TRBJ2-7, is EAGVTQFPSHSVIEKGQTVTLRCDPISGHDNLYWYRRVMGKEIKFLLHFVKESKQDESGMPNNRFLAERTGGTYSTLKVQPAELEDSGVYFCASSKSEAYEQYFGPGTRLTVT.

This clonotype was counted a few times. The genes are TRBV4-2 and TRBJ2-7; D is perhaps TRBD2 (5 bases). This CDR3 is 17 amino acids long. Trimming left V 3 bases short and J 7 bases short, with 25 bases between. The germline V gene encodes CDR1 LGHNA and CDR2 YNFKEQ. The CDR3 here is CASSQPPRAVAVLEQYF. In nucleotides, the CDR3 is TGTGCCAGCAGCCAGCCCCCTCGAGCGGTCGCCGTACTAGAGCAGTACTTC.

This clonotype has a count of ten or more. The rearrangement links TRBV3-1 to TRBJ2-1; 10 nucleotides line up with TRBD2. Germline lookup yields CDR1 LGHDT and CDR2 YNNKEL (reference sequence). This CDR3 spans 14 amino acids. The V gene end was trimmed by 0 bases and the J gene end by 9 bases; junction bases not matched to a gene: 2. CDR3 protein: CASSQDWTSGEQFF. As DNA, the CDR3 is TGTGCCAGCAGCCAAGATTGGACTAGCGGTGAGCAGTTCTTC.

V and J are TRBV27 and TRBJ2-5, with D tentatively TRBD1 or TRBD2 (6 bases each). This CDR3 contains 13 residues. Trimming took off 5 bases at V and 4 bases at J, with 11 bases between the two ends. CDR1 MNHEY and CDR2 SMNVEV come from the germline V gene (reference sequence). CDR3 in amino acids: CASSNGGSETQYF. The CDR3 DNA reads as TGTGCCAGCAGTAACGGGGGCTCAGAGACCCAGTACTTC.

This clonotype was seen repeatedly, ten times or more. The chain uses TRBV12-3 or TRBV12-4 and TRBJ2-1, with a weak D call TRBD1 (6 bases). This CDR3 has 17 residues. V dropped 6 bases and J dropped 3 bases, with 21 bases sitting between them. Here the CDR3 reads CASRGLTGTRNYNEQFF. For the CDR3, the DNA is TGTGCCAGCAGGGGCTTAACAGGGACAAGAAACTACAATGAGCAGTTCTTC.

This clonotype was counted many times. CDR3 sequence (DNA): TGTGCCAGCAGCTCCGAACCCTATTCGGGGGATTCGGGTGGGACCGGGGAGCTGTTTTTT. It codes for CASSSEPYSGDSGGTGELFF. This rearrangement joins TRBV7-2 to TRBJ2-2; possible D gene TRBD2, 6 bases. From germline, CDR1 is SGHTA and CDR2 FQGNSA. Deletions cut 4 bases from V and 5 bases from J, with 29 bases between. CDR3 length equals 20 residues.

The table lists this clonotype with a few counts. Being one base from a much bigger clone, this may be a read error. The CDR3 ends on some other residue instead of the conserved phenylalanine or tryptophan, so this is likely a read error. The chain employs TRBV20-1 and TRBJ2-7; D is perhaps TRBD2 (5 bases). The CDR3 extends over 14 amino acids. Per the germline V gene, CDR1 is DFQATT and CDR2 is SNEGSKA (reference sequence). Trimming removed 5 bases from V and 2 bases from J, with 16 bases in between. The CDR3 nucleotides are TGCAGTGCTGGCCGACCTCACGGGGCCTACGAGCAGTACCTC. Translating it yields CSAGRPHGAYEQYL.

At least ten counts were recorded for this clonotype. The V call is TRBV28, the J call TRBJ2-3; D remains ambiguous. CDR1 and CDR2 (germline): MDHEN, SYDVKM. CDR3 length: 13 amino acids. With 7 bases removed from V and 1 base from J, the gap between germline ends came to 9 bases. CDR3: CASTPPRTDTQYF. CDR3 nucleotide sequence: TGTGCCAGCACTCCCCCCCGCACAGATACGCAGTATTTT.

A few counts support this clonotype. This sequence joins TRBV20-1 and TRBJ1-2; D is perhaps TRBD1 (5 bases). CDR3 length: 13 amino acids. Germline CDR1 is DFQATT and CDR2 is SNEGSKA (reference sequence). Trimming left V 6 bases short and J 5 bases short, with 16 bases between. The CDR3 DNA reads TGCAGTGCCCGGGACGGCATAGGGTATGGCTACACCTTC. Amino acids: CSARDGIGYGYTF.

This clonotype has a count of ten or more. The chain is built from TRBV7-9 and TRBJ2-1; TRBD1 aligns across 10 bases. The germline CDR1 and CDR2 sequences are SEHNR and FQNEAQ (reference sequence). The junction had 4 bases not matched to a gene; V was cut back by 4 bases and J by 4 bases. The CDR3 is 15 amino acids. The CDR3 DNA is TGTGCCAGCAGCTCCCCGGGACAGGGGTACAATGAGCAGTTCTTC. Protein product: CASSSPGQGYNEQFF. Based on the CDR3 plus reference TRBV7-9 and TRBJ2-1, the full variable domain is DTGVSQNPRHKITKRGQNVTFRCDPISEHNRLYWYRQTLGQGPEFLTYFQNEAQLEKSRLLSDRFSAERPKGSFSTLEIQRTEQGDSAMYLCASSSPGQGYNEQFFGPGTRLTVL.

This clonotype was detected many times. CDR3 protein: CASSLDRDRAYNEQFF. The DNA for the CDR3 is TGTGCCAGCAGTTTGGACCGGGACAGAGCCTACAATGAGCAGTTCTTC. The chain combines TRBV28 with TRBJ2-1, with 7 positions matching TRBD1. V lost 3 bases and J lost 2; bases outside the gene matches: 7. Germline V gene sequence: CDR1 MDHEN, CDR2 SYDVKM. The CDR3 is 16 residues long.

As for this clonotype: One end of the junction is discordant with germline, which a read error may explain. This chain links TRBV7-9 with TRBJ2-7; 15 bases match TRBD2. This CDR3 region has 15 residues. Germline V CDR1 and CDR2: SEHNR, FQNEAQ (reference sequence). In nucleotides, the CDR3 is TGTGCCAGCAGCACGGGACTAGCGGGAGGCTACGAGCAGCACTTC. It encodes CASSTGLAGGYEQHF.

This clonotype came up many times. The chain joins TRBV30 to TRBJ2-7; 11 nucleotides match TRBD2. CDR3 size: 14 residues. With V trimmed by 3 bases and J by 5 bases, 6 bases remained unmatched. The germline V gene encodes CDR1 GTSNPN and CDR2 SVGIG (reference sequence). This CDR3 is CAWSRLAGIDEQYF. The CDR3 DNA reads TGTGCCTGGAGCAGACTAGCGGGAATCGACGAGCAGTACTTC.

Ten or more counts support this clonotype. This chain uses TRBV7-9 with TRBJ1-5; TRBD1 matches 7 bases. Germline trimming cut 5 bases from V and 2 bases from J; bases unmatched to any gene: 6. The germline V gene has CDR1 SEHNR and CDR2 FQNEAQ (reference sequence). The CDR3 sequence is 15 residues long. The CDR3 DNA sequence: TGTGCCAGCAGCCCGCCGGGGACAGGCAATCAGCCCCAGCATTTT. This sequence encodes CASSPPGTGNQPQHF.

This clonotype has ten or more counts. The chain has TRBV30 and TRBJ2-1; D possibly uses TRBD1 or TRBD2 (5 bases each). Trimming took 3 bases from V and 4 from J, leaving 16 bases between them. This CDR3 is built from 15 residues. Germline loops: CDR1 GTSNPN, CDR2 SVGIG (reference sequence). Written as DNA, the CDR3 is TGTGCCTGGAGACCGGGACCTGCCTCTTACAATGAGCAGTTCTTC. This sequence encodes CAWRPGPASYNEQFF.

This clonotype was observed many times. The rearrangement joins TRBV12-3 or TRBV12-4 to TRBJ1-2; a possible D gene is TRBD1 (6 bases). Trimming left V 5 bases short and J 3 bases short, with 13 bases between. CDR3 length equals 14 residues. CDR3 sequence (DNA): TGTGCCAGCAGTCGATCGGACAGATACTATGGCTACACCTTC. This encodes CASSRSDRYYGYTF.

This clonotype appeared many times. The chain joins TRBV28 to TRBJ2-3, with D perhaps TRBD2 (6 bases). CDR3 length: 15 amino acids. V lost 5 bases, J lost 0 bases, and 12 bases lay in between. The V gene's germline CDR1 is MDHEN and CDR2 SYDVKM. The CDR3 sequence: CASSPGEASTDTQYF. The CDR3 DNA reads TGTGCCAGCAGTCCGGGGGAAGCTAGCACAGATACGCAGTATTTT.

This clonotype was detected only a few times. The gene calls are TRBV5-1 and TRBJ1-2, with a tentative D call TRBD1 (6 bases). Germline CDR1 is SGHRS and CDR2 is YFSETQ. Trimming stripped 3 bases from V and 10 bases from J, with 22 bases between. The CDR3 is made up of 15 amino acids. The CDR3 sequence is CASSYSDRGAVVYTF. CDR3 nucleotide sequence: TGCGCCAGCAGCTACTCCGATCGGGGGGCAGTTGTCTACACCTTC.

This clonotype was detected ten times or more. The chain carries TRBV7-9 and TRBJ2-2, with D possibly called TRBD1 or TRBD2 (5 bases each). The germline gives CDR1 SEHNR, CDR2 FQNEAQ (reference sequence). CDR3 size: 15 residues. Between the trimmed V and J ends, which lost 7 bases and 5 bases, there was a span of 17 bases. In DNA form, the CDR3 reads TGTGCCAGCAACCTAGTGGGGGTACAGACCGGGGAGCTGTTTTTT. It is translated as CASNLVGVQTGELFF.

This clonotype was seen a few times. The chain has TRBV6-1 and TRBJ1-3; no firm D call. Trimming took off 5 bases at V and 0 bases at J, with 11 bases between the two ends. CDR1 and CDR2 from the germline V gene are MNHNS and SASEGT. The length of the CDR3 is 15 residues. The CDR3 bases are TGTGCCAGCAGTCTACAATCCGGCTCTGGAAACACCATATATTTT. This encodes CASSLQSGSGNTIYF.

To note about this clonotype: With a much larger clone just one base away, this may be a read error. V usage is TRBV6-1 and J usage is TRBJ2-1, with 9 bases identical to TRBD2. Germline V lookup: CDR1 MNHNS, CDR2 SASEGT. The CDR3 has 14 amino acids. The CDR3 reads CATRRTSDNNGQFF. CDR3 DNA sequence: TGTGCCACTCGACGGACTAGCGACAACAATGGGCAGTTCTTC.

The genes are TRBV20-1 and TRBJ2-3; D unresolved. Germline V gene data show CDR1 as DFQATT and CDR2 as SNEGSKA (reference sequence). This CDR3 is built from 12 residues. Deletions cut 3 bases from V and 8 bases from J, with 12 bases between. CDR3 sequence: CSASPLVGTQYF. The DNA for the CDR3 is TGCAGTGCTAGTCCCTTAGTGGGTACGCAGTATTTT.